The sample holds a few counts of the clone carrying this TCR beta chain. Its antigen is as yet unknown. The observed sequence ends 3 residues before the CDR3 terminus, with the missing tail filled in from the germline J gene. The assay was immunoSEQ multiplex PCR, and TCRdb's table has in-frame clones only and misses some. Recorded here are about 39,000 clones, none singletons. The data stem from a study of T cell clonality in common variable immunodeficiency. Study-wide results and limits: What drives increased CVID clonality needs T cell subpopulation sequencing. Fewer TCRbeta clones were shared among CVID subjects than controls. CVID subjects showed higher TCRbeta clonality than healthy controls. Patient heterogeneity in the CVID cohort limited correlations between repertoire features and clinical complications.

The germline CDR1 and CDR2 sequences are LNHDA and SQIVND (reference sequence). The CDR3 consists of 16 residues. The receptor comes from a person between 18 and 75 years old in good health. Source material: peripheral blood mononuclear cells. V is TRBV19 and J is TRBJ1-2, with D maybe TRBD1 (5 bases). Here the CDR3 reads CASSLAGTSGGRDYTF. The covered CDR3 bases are TGTGCCAGTAGTCTCGCCGGGACTAGCGGAGGACGCGAC.